A selection of T cell receptor beta chains follows, all from one sample in a study of cytomegalovirus exposure and HLA in healthy donors. The data were produced by immunoSEQ multiplex PCR, yet TCRdb's version contains in-frame clones alone and is incomplete. The sample has approximately 170,000 clones, 85% seen once; the top ten hold 15% to 20%. What was sequenced was PBMCs. The receptors shown here come from a man between 18 and 35 years old in good health and CMV-seropositive. The CDR3 runs from the conserved cysteine through the conserved F or W. Fields, in order: V gene, clone size, D gene, J gene, CDR3 DNA, CDR3 protein. The D gene is left open where the match is weak. The size entry is marked missing in some rows and otherwise reads once, few, many or a size class.

>TRBV30|NA|NA|TRBJ1-2
TGTGCCTGGAGTGTTGGGTCCCCAGGTGGCTACACCTTC
CAWSVGSPGGYTF
>TRBV28|NA|NA|TRBJ1-2
TGTGCCAGCAGTTTAAGCGGGGCAGGGGAGGATGGCTACACCTTC
CASSLSGAGEDGYTF
>TRBV12-5|NA|NA|TRBJ1-1
TGTGCTAGTGGTTTGGTATATCCTGAAGCTTTCTTT
CASGLVYPEAFF
>TRBV28|NA|NA|TRBJ2-7
TGTGCCAGCAGTACCTACTACGAGCAGTACTTC
CASSTYYEQYF
>TRBV6-1|once|TRBD1|TRBJ1-1
TGTGCCAGCAGAAGAGGACAGGGGAGAAACACTGAAGCTTTCTTT
CASRRGQGRNTEAFF
>TRBV9|NA|TRBD2|TRBJ2-1
TGTGCCAGCACCTACGGGGGGGGCAATGAGCAGTTCTTC
CASTYGGGNEQFF
>TRBV11-2|few|NA|TRBJ2-7
TGTGCCAGCAGCTTAGCTCAGGGTGGCTACGAGCAGTACTTC
CASSLAQGGYEQYF
>TRBV19|NA|NA|TRBJ2-7
TGTGCCAGTAGTACTTCGGAGGGCCCGGGGGTCGAGCAGTACTTC
CASSTSEGPGVEQYF
>TRBV11-2|NA|NA|TRBJ2-2
TGTGCCAGCAGCGTCCGGGACTCTGGAGGGGAGCTGTTTTTT
CASSVRDSGGELFF
>TRBV14|NA|TRBD2|TRBJ2-7
TGTGCCAGCAGCCAAGACTCCCCTTTGACTAGCGGGATCTCCTACGAGCAGTACTTC
CASSQDSPLTSGISYEQYF
>TRBV7-9|NA|TRBD2|TRBJ2-5
TGTGCCAGCAGCCCCTTGCGGGGGTTTCGAGAGACCCAGTACTTC
CASSPLRGFRETQYF
>TRBV7-9|NA|NA|TRBJ1-2
TGTGCCAGCAGCTCCCGCGGTTCTAACTATGGCTACACCTTC
CASSSRGSNYGYTF
>TRBV19|NA|TRBD2|TRBJ2-7
TGTGCCAGTAGTAGTGGGAGGGCCTCCTACGAGCAGTACTTC
CASSSGRASYEQYF
>TRBV7-3|NA|NA|TRBJ2-6
TGTGCCAGCAGCCCTGGCACCCTTGCCGGGGGGGCCAACGTCCTGACTTTC
CASSPGTLAGGANVLTF
>TRBV5-1|NA|NA|TRBJ2-5
TGCGCCAGCAGCTCCCACGATAGAGAGACCCAGTACTTC
CASSSHDRETQYF
>TRBV4-2|NA|NA|TRBJ2-7
TGTGCCAGCAGCCAAGCCGGGGTCAACTCCTACGAGCAGTACTTC
CASSQAGVNSYEQYF
>TRBV11-2|NA|TRBD1|TRBJ2-7
TGTGCCAGCAGATTAGGACAGGGAATAGGTGAGCAGTACTTC
CASRLGQGIGEQYF
>TRBV5-1|NA|NA|TRBJ1-5
TGCGCCAGCAGCTTGGGGGACGGGGGATACAATCAGCCCCAGCATTTT
CASSLGDGGYNQPQHF
>TRBV29-1|once|TRBD1|TRBJ2-5
TGCAGCGTTGAAGCGGGATGGGACAGGGGCGAGACCCAGTACTTC
CSVEAGWDRGETQYF
>TRBV6-4|NA|NA|TRBJ2-4
TGTGCCAGCAGTGCTACCTTAGCCAAAAACATTCAGTACTTC
CASSATLAKNIQYF
>TRBV5-1|NA|TRBD1|TRBJ1-2
TGCGCCAGCAGCTTCAGGGGGCAGGGAGACTATGGCTACACCTTC
CASSFRGQGDYGYTF
>TRBV12-5|NA|TRBD1|TRBJ1-1
TGTGCTAGTGGGGAGGGACAGGGGGCAGGGGACACTGAAGCTTTCTTT
CASGEGQGAGDTEAFF
>TRBV7-9|NA|NA|TRBJ1-1
TGTGCCAGCAGCTTAGCCCAGGGGGAAGCTTTCTTT
CASSLAQGEAFF
>TRBV7-9|NA|TRBD1|TRBJ1-3
TGTGCCAGCAGGACAGGGGCTTCGGGAAACACCATATATTTT
CASRTGASGNTIYF
>TRBV27|few|TRBD1|TRBJ1-6
TGTGCCAGCAGTTCGGCGACAGGGCCGGATTCACCCCTCCACTTT
CASSSATGPDSPLHF
>TRBV4-1|NA|NA|TRBJ2-1
TGCGCCAGCAGCCACCTCGGGTCCATCAATGAGCAGTTCTTC
CASSHLGSINEQFF
>TRBV13|NA|NA|TRBJ2-7
TGTGCCAGCAGCTTAGGGGACAAGAACGAGCAGTACTTC
CASSLGDKNEQYF
>TRBV30|NA|NA|TRBJ2-7
TGTGCCTGGAGCGTACTCCGGGAATCTTTCTACGAGCAGTACTTC
CAWSVLRESFYEQYF
>TRBV5-1|NA|TRBD1|TRBJ2-1
TGCGCCAGCAGCTTGGCGGACAGGGGTGGTGAGCAGTTCTTC
CASSLADRGGEQFF
>TRBV30|NA|NA|TRBJ1-2
TGTGCCTGGAGTTCTGGGGACAACAACTATGGCTACACCTTC
CAWSSGDNNYGYTF
>TRBV10-2|NA|TRBD1|TRBJ2-7
TGCGCCAGCAGGGGGGGACAGGGGAGCTCCTACGAGCAGTACTTC
CASRGGQGSSYEQYF
>TRBV25-1|NA|TRBD1|TRBJ2-2
TGTGCCAGCAGTAAGGACAGGGACAACACCGGGGAGCTGTTTTTT
CASSKDRDNTGELFF
>TRBV5-8|NA|NA|TRBJ2-7
TGTGCCAGCAGCTTGGCCAGTTACGAGCAGTACTTC
CASSLASYEQYF
>TRBV13|NA|TRBD1|TRBJ1-1
TGTGCCAGCAGCAGGGACAGGGACACTGAAGCTTTCTTT
CASSRDRDTEAFF
>TRBV28|NA|NA|TRBJ1-1
TGTGCCAGCAGGCGCGGGGGGGAGGGCGGTGAAGCTTTCTTT
CASRRGGEGGEAFF
>TRBV27|NA|NA|TRBJ2-1
TGTGCCAGCAGTTTTGGGACTGCGAGCTCCTACAATGAGCAGTTCTTC
CASSFGTASSYNEQFF
>TRBV28|NA|TRBD1|TRBJ2-2
TGTGCCAGTAGTAGACAGGGTGGGATGACCGGGGAGCTGTTTTTT
CASSRQGGMTGELFF
>TRBV10-1|NA|TRBD1|TRBJ1-5
TGCGCCCTAAGGACAGGGTGCAATCAGCCCCAGCATTTT
CALRTGCNQPQHF
>TRBV29-1|few|TRBD1|TRBJ1-6
TGCAGCGTGGGGGACAGGGTAAATTCACCCCTCCACTTT
CSVGDRVNSPLHF
>TRBV6-4|NA|NA|TRBJ2-3
TGTGCCAGCAGCCCGGAACAGGGTAGATACGATACGCAGTATTTT
CASSPEQGRYDTQYF
>TRBV18|few|NA|TRBJ1-2
TGTGCCAGCTCACTACAGGATCGGGACTATGGCTACACCTTC
CASSLQDRDYGYTF